This entry lists 9 T cell receptor beta chains sequenced from one sample in a study of T cell responses to AZD1222 COVID-19 vaccine. Only in-frame clones appear in the TCRdb table, and some are missing; sequencing was by immunoSEQ multiplex PCR. The sample contains tens of thousands of clones, approximately 85% of which appear only once. The sequencing used peripheral blood, collected 28 days after the second AZD1222 dose. The receptors here all came from an adult who received the AZD1222 COVID-19 vaccine.

The V and J genes are TRBV19 and TRBJ1-5; no clear D. There are 14 residues in the CDR3. The V end lost 6 bases, the J end lost 0 bases, and 9 bases lay between the germline ends. CDR1 LNHDA and CDR2 SQIVND come from the germline V gene (reference sequence). This chain's CDR3 is CASSRDGSNQPQHF. The CDR3 coding sequence is TGTGCCAGTAGCCGAGACGGTAGCAATCAGCCCCAGCATTTT.

This chain uses TRBV6-5 with TRBJ1-2, with unresolved D. This CDR3 spans 15 amino acids. CDR1 is MNHEY and CDR2 is SVGAGI in the germline V gene. Trimming stripped 2 bases from V and 0 bases from J, with 10 bases between. The CDR3 protein is CASSYGLTANYGYTF. Written as DNA, the CDR3 is TGTGCCAGCAGTTACGGTTTGACCGCTAACTATGGCTACACCTTC.

The chain is built from TRBV6-5 and TRBJ2-1, with 7 bases fitting TRBD1. Germline V gene data show CDR1 as MNHEY and CDR2 as SVGAGI. Losses at the gene ends were 8 bases for V and 0 bases for J; bases not matched to a gene: 4. The CDR3 is 14 amino acids. The CDR3 region has the DNA TGTGCCAGCTTACAGGGGAACTCCTACAATGAGCAGTTCTTC. Residues: CASLQGNSYNEQFF.

The rearrangement links TRBV5-1 to TRBJ1-1; 7 nucleotides match TRBD1. Per germline, CDR1 SGHRS and CDR2 YFSETQ. The CDR3 runs 14 residues. J lost 4 bases, V lost 4 bases, and 7 bases had no gene match. CDR3 bases: TGCGCCAGCAGCACCAACAGGGGTCCCACTGAAGCTTTCTTT. Its translation is CASSTNRGPTEAFF.

This chain connects TRBV7-2 to TRBJ2-1, with 7 nucleotides matching TRBD2. Germline V gives CDR1 SGHTA, CDR2 FQGNSA. The V gene end was trimmed by 1 base and the J gene end by 5 bases; junction bases not matched to a gene: 8. The CDR3 is made up of 16 amino acids. In DNA, the CDR3 is TGTGCCAGCAGCTTAGGCCGAGCGGGACTCAACAATGAGCAGTTCTTC. Protein: CASSLGRAGLNNEQFF.

The chain recombines TRBV28 with TRBJ1-6; 7 bases are shared with TRBD1. The germline CDR1 and CDR2 sequences are MDHEN and SYDVKM. Trimming removed 3 bases from V and 6 bases from J; junction bases left unmatched: 11. CDR3 length: 17 amino acids. The CDR3, as DNA: TGTGCCAGCAGTTTTTTAGGGGGCGCAGGTAGTAATTCACCCCTCCACTTT. Protein: CASSFLGGAGSNSPLHF.

The V and J genes are TRBV19 and TRBJ1-5, with a possible D match to TRBD1 (5 bases). Trimming removed 5 bases from V and 7 bases from J, with 9 bases in between. The CDR3 totals 12 residues. The germline CDR1 and CDR2 sequences are LNHDA and SQIVND (reference sequence). CDR3 sequence reads: CASSLGDQPQHF. As DNA, the CDR3 is TGTGCCAGTAGTCTAGGGGACCAGCCCCAGCATTTT.

The chain combines TRBV10-3 with TRBJ2-3, with D perhaps matching TRBD1 (8 bases). Germline V gives CDR1 ENHRY, CDR2 SYGVKD. V lost 7 bases and J lost 8, with 22 bases in between. The CDR3 has 15 amino acids. In DNA, the CDR3 is TGTGCCATCAATTCAGTCGACAGGGGAGGGGGTACGCAGTATTTT. It yields the protein CAINSVDRGGGTQYF.

The V gene is TRBV5-6, the J gene TRBJ2-1; 7 nucleotides match TRBD1. This CDR3 comprises 17 residues. Germline V lookup: CDR1 SGHDT, CDR2 YYEEEE. After removal of 3 bases from V and 4 bases from J, the junction contained 13 bases not matched to a gene. The CDR3 here is CASSSQVRDSDYNEQFF. The CDR3 bases are TGTGCCAGCAGCTCACAAGTCCGGGACAGTGATTACAATGAGCAGTTCTTC.